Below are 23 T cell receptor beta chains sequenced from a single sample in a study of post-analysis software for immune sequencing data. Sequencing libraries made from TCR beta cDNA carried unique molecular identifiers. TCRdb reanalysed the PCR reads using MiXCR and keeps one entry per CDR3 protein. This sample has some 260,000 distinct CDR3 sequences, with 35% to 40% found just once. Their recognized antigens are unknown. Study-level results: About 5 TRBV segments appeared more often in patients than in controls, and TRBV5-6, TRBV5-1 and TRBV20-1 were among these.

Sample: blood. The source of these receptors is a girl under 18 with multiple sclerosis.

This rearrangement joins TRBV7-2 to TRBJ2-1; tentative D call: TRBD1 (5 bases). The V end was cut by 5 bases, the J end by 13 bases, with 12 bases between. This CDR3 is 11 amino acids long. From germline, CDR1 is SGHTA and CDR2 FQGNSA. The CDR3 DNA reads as TGTGCCAGCAGCCAAAACCAGGGTCAGTTCTTC. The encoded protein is CASSQNQGQFF. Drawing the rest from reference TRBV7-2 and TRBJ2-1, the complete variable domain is GAGVSQSPSNKVTEKGKDVELRCDPISGHTALYWYRQSLGQGLEFLIYFQGNSAPDKSGLPSDRFSAERTGGSVSTLTIQRTQQEDSAVYLCASSQNQGQFFGPGTRLTVL.

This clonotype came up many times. CDR3 residues: CSVGTGGLSMNTEAFF. The CDR3 DNA reads as TGCAGCGTAGGGACAGGGGGACTATCAATGAACACTGAAGCTTTCTTT. The chain combines TRBV29-1 with TRBJ1-1; 11 bases match TRBD1. Trimming removed 6 bases from V and 0 bases from J; junction bases left unmatched: 9. The length of the CDR3 is 16 residues. Germline CDR1 is SQVTM and CDR2 is ANQGSEA.

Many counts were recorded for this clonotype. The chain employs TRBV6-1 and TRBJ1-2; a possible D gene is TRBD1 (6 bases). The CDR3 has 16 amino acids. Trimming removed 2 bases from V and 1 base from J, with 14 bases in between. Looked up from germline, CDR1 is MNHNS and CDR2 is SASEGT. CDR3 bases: TGTGCCAGCAGTGAACTCGGACAGACTCTTAACTATGGCTACACCTTC. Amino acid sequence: CASSELGQTLNYGYTF.

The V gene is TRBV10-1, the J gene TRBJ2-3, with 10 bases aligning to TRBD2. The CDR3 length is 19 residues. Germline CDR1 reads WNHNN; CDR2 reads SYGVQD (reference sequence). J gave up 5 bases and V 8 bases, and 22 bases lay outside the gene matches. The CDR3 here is CASPPNRDGQREGRDTQYF. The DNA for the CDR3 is TGCGCCAGCCCGCCAAATCGAGACGGACAGCGGGAGGGGAGAGATACGCAGTATTTT.

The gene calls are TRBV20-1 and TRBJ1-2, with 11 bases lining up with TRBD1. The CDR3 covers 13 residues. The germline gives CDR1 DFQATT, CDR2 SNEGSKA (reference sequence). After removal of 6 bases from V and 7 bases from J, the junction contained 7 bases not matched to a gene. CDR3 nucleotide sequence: TGCAGTGCGAAGAGGACAGGGGGCGCTGGCTACACCTTC. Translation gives CSAKRTGGAGYTF.

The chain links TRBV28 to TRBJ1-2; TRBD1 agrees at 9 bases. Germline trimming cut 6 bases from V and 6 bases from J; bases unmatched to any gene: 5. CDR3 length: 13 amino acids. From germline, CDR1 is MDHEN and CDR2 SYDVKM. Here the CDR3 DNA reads TGTGCCAGCAGCGGGACAGGGTTGGATGGCTACACCTTC. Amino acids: CASSGTGLDGYTF.

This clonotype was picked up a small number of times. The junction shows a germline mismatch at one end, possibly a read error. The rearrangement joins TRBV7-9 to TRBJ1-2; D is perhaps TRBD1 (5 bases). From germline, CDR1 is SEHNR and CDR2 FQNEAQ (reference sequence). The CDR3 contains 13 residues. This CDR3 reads CAGSSQGPYGYTF. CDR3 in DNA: TGTGCCGGCAGCTCCCAGGGACCTTATGGCTACACCTTC.

As DNA, the CDR3 is TGTGCCAGCAGCTTAGCAGGGTTGGGGAACACTGAAGCTTTCTTT. Translated: CASSLAGLGNTEAFF. The chain couples TRBV7-2 to TRBJ1-1; D not resolved. The CDR3 sequence is 15 residues long. Per the germline V gene, CDR1 is SGHTA and CDR2 is FQGNSA. Trimming took 0 bases from V and 1 from J, leaving 9 bases between them.

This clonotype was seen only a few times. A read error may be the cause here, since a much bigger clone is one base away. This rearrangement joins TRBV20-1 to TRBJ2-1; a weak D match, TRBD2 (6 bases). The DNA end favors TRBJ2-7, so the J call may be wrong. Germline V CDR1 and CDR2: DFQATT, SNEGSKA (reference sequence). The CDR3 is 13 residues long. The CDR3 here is CSASSGSDNEQYF. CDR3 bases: TGCAGTGCTAGTAGCGGATCCGACAATGAGCAGTACTTC.

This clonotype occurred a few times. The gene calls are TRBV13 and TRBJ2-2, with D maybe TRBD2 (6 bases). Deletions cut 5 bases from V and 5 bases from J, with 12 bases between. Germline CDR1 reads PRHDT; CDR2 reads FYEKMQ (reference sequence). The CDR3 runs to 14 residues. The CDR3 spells CASSVGRGTGELFF. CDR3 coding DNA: TGTGCCAGCAGCGTGGGCCGGGGGACCGGGGAGCTGTTTTTT.

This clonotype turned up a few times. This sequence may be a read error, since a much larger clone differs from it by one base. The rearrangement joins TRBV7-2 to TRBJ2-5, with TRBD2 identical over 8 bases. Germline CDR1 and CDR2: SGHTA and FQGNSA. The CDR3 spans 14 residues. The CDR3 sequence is CAGSLSLAGETQYF. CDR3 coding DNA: TGTGCCGGCAGCTTAAGCCTAGCGGGAGAGACCCAGTACTTC.

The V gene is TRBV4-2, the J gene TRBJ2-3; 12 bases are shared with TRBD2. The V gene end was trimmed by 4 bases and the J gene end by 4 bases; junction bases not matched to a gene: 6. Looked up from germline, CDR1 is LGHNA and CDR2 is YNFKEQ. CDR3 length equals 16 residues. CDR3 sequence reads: CASSPSSGRGADTQYF. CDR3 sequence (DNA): TGTGCCAGCAGCCCTTCTAGCGGGAGGGGAGCAGATACGCAGTATTTT.

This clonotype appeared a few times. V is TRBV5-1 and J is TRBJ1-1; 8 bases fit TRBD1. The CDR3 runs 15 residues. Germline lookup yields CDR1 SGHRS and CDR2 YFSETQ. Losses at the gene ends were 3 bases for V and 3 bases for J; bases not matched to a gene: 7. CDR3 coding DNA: TGCGCCAGCAGCTCTGACCTCAGGGGGCACACTGAAGCTTTCTTT. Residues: CASSSDLRGHTEAFF.

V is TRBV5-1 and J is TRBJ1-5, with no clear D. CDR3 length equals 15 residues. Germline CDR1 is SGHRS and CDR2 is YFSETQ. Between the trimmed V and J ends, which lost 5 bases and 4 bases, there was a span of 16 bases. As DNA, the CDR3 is TGCGCCAGCAGTGAGTCGGACGGAAGAAATCAGCCCCAGCATTTT. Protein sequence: CASSESDGRNQPQHF.

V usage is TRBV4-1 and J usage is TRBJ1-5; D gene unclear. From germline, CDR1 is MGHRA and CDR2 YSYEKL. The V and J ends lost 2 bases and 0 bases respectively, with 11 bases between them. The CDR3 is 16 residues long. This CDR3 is CASSQRYENSNQPQHF. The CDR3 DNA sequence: TGCGCCAGCAGCCAAAGGTATGAAAATAGCAATCAGCCCCAGCATTTT.

In nucleotides, the CDR3 is TGTGCCAGCAGCTCTTCAGGGCCCATCATTAATCAGCCCCAGCATTTT. Its protein product is CASSSSGPIINQPQHF. The chain has TRBV12-3 or TRBV12-4 and TRBJ1-5, with TRBD1 as a possible D gene (5 bases). Trimming left V 6 bases short and J 4 bases short, with 19 bases between. The CDR3 has 16 residues.

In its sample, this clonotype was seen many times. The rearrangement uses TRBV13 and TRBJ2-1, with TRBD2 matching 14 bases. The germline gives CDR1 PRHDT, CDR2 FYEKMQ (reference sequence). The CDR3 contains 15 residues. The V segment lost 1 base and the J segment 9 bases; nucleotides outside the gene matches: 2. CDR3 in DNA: TGTGCCAGCAGCTTAGAAGGACTAGCGGGAGGTGAGCAGTTCTTC. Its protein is CASSLEGLAGGEQFF.

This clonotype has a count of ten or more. CDR3 region: CASPPPRGGSHTQYF. In DNA form, the CDR3 reads TGTGCCAGCCCCCCCCCTCGGGGGGGCAGTCATACGCAGTATTTT. This chain joins TRBV12-3 or TRBV12-4 and TRBJ2-3; 8 nucleotides match TRBD2. This CDR3 comprises 15 residues. V dropped 8 bases and J dropped 7; count of bases not matched to a gene: 14.

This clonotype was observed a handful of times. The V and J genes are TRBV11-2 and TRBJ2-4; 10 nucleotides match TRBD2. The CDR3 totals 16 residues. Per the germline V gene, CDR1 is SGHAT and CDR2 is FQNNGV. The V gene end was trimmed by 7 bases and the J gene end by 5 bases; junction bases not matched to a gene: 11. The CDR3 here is CASNQEERGGENIQYF. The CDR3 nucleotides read TGTGCCAGCAACCAAGAGGAGCGGGGGGGTGAAAACATTCAGTACTTC.

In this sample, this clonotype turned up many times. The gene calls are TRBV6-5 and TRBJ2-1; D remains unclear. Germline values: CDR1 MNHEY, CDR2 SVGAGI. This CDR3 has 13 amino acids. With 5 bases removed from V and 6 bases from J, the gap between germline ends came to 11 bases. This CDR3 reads CASSKGTPNEQFF. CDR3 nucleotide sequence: TGTGCCAGCAGTAAGGGCACCCCCAATGAGCAGTTCTTC.

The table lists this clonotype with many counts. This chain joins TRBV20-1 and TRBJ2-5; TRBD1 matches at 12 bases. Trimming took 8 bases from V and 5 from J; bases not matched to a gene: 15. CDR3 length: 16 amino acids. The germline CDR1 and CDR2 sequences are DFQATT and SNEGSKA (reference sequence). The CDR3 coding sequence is TGCAGTTTATGTACGGGGACAGGGGGCTTCGGGGAGACCCAGTACTTC. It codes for CSLCTGTGGFGETQYF.

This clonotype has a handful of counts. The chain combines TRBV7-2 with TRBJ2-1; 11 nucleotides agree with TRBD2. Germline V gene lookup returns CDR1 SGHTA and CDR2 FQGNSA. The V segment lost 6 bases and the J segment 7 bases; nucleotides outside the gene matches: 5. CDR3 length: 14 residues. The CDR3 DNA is TGTGCCAGCAGACTAGCGGGAGCTAGGAATGAGCAGTTCTTC. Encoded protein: CASRLAGARNEQFF.

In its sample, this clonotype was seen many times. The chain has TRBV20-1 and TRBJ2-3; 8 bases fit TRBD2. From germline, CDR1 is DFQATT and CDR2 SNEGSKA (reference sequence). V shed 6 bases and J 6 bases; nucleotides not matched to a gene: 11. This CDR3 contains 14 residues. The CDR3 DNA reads TGCAGTGCCCGTGCTACAGCGGGGGCGGATACGCAGTATTTT. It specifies CSARATAGADTQYF.